This TCR beta chain appears in the sequencing data of a study of blood T cells in healthy people across ages. Looking at the study overall: When template switching was applied, about one barcoded beta molecule was captured per two T cells.

Using a J-beta primer mix together with a sample-barcoded 5' primer, a second PCR was run for about 6 to 11 cycles. A 12-random-nucleotide template-switch adaptor tagged each cDNA molecule. TCRdb itself ran the 5' RACE reads through MiXCR, one entry per CDR3 protein. The table shows roughly 900,000 distinct CDR3 sequences, with around 48% occurring only once. Notes on the study in general: The study lacked donor CMV status, which possibly confounded expanded clonotype changes.

There were at least 5 micrograms of total RNA extracted from every sample. With 0 bases removed from V and 1 base from J, the gap between germline ends came to 10 bases. Looked up from germline, CDR1 is DFQATT and CDR2 is SNEGSKA (reference sequence). The CDR3 is 16 residues long. Details on this clonotype: Its matching antigen is unknown.

Sample: blood. The receptor was derived from a man in his thirties or forties in good health. The V call is TRBV20-1, the J call TRBJ1-6; D possibly corresponds to TRBD1 (5 bases). The CDR3 DNA is TGCAGTGCTAGAGATCTGGGGGAATCCTATAATTCACCCCTCCACTTT. Translated: CSARDLGESYNSPLHF.